The 29 T cell receptor beta chains below were found in one sample sequenced in a study of shared T cell receptors in the human thymus listed by TCRdb under 2021. Libraries were prepared through the immunoSEQ multiplex PCR assay. TCRdb took over this immuneACCESS table, retaining in-frame rearrangements with V and J assigned. Such tables are incomplete; in checked studies, under half of the missing clones stem from an unresolved V gene, and the remainder is unexplained. The sample includes hundreds of thousands of clones, with roughly 86% observed a single time. About 0.0094% of the sample belongs to the ten largest clones. This sample was shared with a second study, whose subject was human thymus T cells.

Sequencing was carried out using thymocytes. Receptors originate from a boy in the first two years of life with a congenital heart defect. Donor details come from another sample of the same person, matched by shared clones.

The V call is TRBV7-8, the J call TRBJ2-3, with 7 bases identical to TRBD2. The CDR3 loop spans 14 amino acids. The V and J ends lost 7 bases and 2 bases, in that order; junction bases with no gene match: 6. Germline loops: CDR1 SGHVS, CDR2 FQNEAQ. CDR3 in amino acids: CASTQRGDTDTQYF. For the CDR3, the DNA is TGTGCCAGCACCCAGCGGGGAGACACAGATACGCAGTATTTT.

The V and J genes are TRBV11-2 and TRBJ2-7, with 10 positions matching TRBD1. V shed 3 bases, J shed 7 bases, and the junction held 3 bases outside the gene matches. This CDR3 is 13 amino acids long. CDR1 SGHAT and CDR2 FQNNGV come from the germline V gene. As DNA, the CDR3 is TGTGCCAGCAGCTTGGGACAGGGGAGTGAGCAGTACTTC. Translation gives CASSLGQGSEQYF.

This clone was seen only once. The genes are TRBV27 and TRBJ1-1; 8 bases match TRBD1. CDR1 and CDR2 from the germline V gene are MNHEY and SMNVEV (reference sequence). V trimming: 8 bases; J trimming: 4 bases; junction bases outside the gene matches: 6. The CDR3 spans 13 residues. The chain's CDR3 is CASLRQGSTEAFF. The CDR3 DNA reads TGTGCCAGCCTACGACAGGGGTCCACTGAAGCTTTCTTT.

This clone was seen only once. V usage is TRBV9 and J usage is TRBJ2-7, with 10 bases aligning to TRBD1. Germline CDR1 SGDLS, CDR2 YYNGEE. This CDR3 is built from 17 residues. The junction had 16 bases not matched to a gene; V was cut back by 4 bases and J by 6 bases. The DNA for the CDR3 is TGTGCCAGCAGCTCCCCCGGGACAGGGGACGTTCTGGCCGAGCAGTACTTC. It specifies CASSSPGTGDVLAEQYF.

This clone was found once. The gene calls are TRBV11-3 and TRBJ2-1; D is possibly TRBD2 (6 bases). V was clipped by 1 base and J by 8 bases, with 15 bases between them. The CDR3 sequence is 15 residues long. Looked up from germline, CDR1 is SGHNT and CDR2 is YENEEA. As DNA, the CDR3 is TGTGCCAGCAGCTTAGGGCGGGAACGAAACGATGAGCAGTTCTTC. It translates to CASSLGRERNDEQFF.

This rearrangement joins TRBV5-6 to TRBJ1-6; 10 positions agree with TRBD1. Germline loops: CDR1 SGHDT, CDR2 YYEEEE. There are 16 residues in the CDR3. After removal of 4 bases from V and 5 bases from J, the junction contained 6 bases not matched to a gene. The CDR3 nucleotides are TGTGCCAGCAGCCCACCGGGACAGGGGAATAATTCACCCCTCCACTTT. It yields the protein CASSPPGQGNNSPLHF.

The rearrangement joins TRBV5-1 to TRBJ2-1; TRBD2 agrees at 13 bases. CDR3 length: 18 residues. CDR1 is SGHRS and CDR2 is YFSETQ in the germline V gene. V was clipped by 7 bases and J by 0 bases; unmatched bases: 10. For the CDR3, the DNA is TGCGCCAGCCGCCCACTAGCGGGAGGGCCTCGCTCCTACAATGAGCAGTTCTTC. Its translation: CASRPLAGGPRSYNEQFF.

V and J are TRBV5-1 and TRBJ2-7; tentatively, D is TRBD2 (5 bases). The CDR3 extends over 13 amino acids. Trimming pared 0 bases from V and 7 bases from J, leaving 11 bases between. The germline V gene encodes CDR1 SGHRS and CDR2 YFSETQ. The CDR3 here is CASSLARSGEQYF. The CDR3 DNA is TGCGCCAGCAGCTTGGCCCGGTCGGGGGAGCAGTACTTC.

The chain combines TRBV28 with TRBJ2-1, with 8 bases fitting TRBD2. In germline, CDR1 is MDHEN, CDR2 SYDVKM. The CDR3 runs 17 residues. Losses at the gene ends were 3 bases for V and 9 bases for J; bases not matched to a gene: 16. The CDR3, as DNA: TGTGCCAGCAGTTTGGGGGCCGGGGGGGGCGCTCAGGGTGAGCAGTTCTTC. As protein: CASSLGAGGGAQGEQFF.

In this sample, this clone turned up a few times. The chain joins TRBV18 to TRBJ2-7; maybe TRBD2 (5 bases). V dropped 4 bases and J dropped 0 bases, with 19 bases sitting between them. The CDR3 is 17 amino acids. CDR1 is KGHSH and CDR2 is LQKENI in the germline V gene. The CDR3: CASSLNGGRNHSYEQYF. The CDR3 DNA reads as TGTGCCAGCTCACTAAATGGAGGACGGAACCACTCCTACGAGCAGTACTTC.

The J gene is TRBJ2-3, the V gene TRBV5-1; the D gene is possibly TRBD1 (5 bases). The CDR3 consists of 17 residues. The V gene's germline CDR1 is SGHRS and CDR2 YFSETQ. V lost 5 bases and J 1 base, leaving 20 bases between the germline ends. Written as DNA, the CDR3 is TGCGCCAGCAGTTTGATTACTGGACATATCCGCACAGATACGCAGTATTTT. It is translated as CASSLITGHIRTDTQYF.

The chain links TRBV23-1 to TRBJ2-7, with a weak D call TRBD1 (6 bases). TRBV23-1 is sorted into the ORF group, with uncertain function. The CDR3 has 12 amino acids. V gave up 4 bases and J gave up 6 bases, with 10 bases separating them. CDR3: CASSPGEGEQYF. For the CDR3, the DNA is TGCGCCAGCAGTCCAGGGGAAGGCGAGCAGTACTTC.

V is TRBV4-1 and J is TRBJ1-1, with TRBD1 identical over 7 bases. The CDR3 runs to 14 residues. Germline CDR1 MGHRA, CDR2 YSYEKL. V was pared by 4 bases and J by 4 bases, with 6 bases of the junction left unmatched. In DNA form, the CDR3 reads TGCGCCAGCAGCCCAAGACAGGGAGGCACTGAAGCTTTCTTT. This encodes CASSPRQGGTEAFF.

This chain uses TRBV4-1 with TRBJ2-3, with 10 bases that match TRBD2. The germline V gene encodes CDR1 MGHRA and CDR2 YSYEKL. The CDR3 covers 20 residues. With V trimmed by 1 base and J by 6 bases, 19 bases remained unmatched. Here the CDR3 reads CASSQGVVSGGSPPTDTQYF. CDR3 nucleotides: TGCGCCAGCAGCCAAGGTGTGGTTAGCGGGGGGTCCCCCCCCACGGATACGCAGTATTTT.

The CDR3 DNA follows: TGTGCCAGCAGCCAAAATCCCGGGACAGCTAACACCGGGGAGCTGTTTTTT. Its translation: CASSQNPGTANTGELFF. The chain has TRBV5-6 and TRBJ2-2; 7 bases agree with TRBD1. There are 17 residues in the CDR3. The germline V gene encodes CDR1 SGHDT and CDR2 YYEEEE. Trimming took 4 bases from V and 2 from J; bases not matched to a gene: 11.

The chain has TRBV5-1 and TRBJ1-2; D call uncertain. V lost 5 bases to trimming and J lost 0 bases, with 20 bases between them. Germline-derived CDR1 and CDR2 are SGHRS and YFSETQ. This CDR3 region has 17 residues. CDR3 region: CASRPEWAQTANYGYTF. Here the CDR3 DNA reads TGCGCCAGCAGGCCAGAGTGGGCGCAGACCGCTAACTATGGCTACACCTTC.

The chain is built from TRBV11-2 and TRBJ2-7, with 7 bases aligning to TRBD1. CDR3 length equals 15 residues. V lost 3 bases, J lost 3 bases, and 8 bases stayed unmatched. Germline CDR1 is SGHAT and CDR2 is FQNNGV. This CDR3 is CASSLYRDSYYEQYF. The CDR3 DNA follows: TGTGCCAGCAGCTTGTACCGGGACAGCTACTACGAGCAGTACTTC.

This rearrangement joins TRBV10-1 to TRBJ2-7, with D perhaps matching TRBD2 (6 bases). Between the trimmed V and J ends, which lost 6 bases and 4 bases, there was a span of 10 bases. The CDR3 extends over 12 amino acids. CDR1 and CDR2 from the germline V gene are WNHNN and SYGVQD (reference sequence). The CDR3 DNA is TGCGCCAGCAGAGGACTACTATACGAGCAGTACTTC. Its protein is CASRGLLYEQYF.

The chain recombines TRBV28 with TRBJ2-1; TRBD2 aligns across 9 bases. Losses at the gene ends were 5 bases for V and 11 bases for J; bases not matched to a gene: 4. The CDR3 contains 12 residues. Germline CDR1 MDHEN, CDR2 SYDVKM. CDR3 sequence (DNA): TGTGCCAGCAGTGGGGGACTAGCTAAGCAGTTCTTC. Translating gives CASSGGLAKQFF.

The chain carries TRBV7-2 and TRBJ1-2; perhaps TRBD1 as D (6 bases). Trimming shortened V by 7 bases and J by 3 bases, and 15 bases separated the two germline ends. Germline V CDR1 and CDR2: SGHTA, FQGNSA. This CDR3 region has 14 residues. The DNA for the CDR3 is TGTGCCAGCAACATCCAGGGGCGCCACTATGGCTACACCTTC. Translation gives CASNIQGRHYGYTF.

The V gene is TRBV30, the J gene TRBJ2-7; the D is unclear. Trimming removed 2 bases from V and 4 bases from J, with 15 bases in between. The V gene's germline CDR1 is GTSNPN and CDR2 SVGIG (reference sequence). The CDR3 has 14 residues. CDR3 loop: CAWSRLIGFYEQYF. The CDR3 bases are TGTGCCTGGAGTCGCCTTATCGGGTTTTACGAGCAGTACTTC.

The chain employs TRBV9 and TRBJ1-1; 8 bases line up with TRBD1. The CDR3 consists of 15 residues. The trim removed 4 bases at V and 0 bases at J, leaving 5 bases unmatched. Germline-derived CDR1 and CDR2 are SGDLS and YYNGEE. The CDR3 loop is CASSTQDRVNTEAFF. The CDR3 nucleotides are TGTGCCAGCAGCACTCAGGACAGGGTGAACACTGAAGCTTTCTTT. Supplemented by reference TRBV9 and TRBJ1-1, the full variable domain reads DSGVTQTPKHLITATGQRVTLRCSPRSGDLSVYWYQQSLDQGLQFLIQYYNGEERAKGNILERFSAQQFPDLHSELNLSSLELGDSALYFCASSTQDRVNTEAFFGQGTRLTVV.

The chain joins TRBV7-9 to TRBJ1-1; D gene ambiguous. The CDR3 contains 13 residues. CDR1 and CDR2 (germline): SEHNR, FQNEAQ (reference sequence). Trimming cost V 2 bases and J 2 bases, with 6 bases left between them. DNA for the CDR3: TGTGCCAGCAGCTTACTGGCTAACACTGAAGCTTTCTTT. Translation: CASSLLANTEAFF.

The V gene is TRBV4-3, the J gene TRBJ2-7, with D perhaps TRBD2 (5 bases). The CDR3 runs 19 residues. Germline CDR1 LGHNA, CDR2 YSLEER. With 2 bases removed from V and 0 bases from J, the gap between germline ends came to 23 bases. CDR3 DNA sequence: TGCGCCAGCAGCCAAAATAGGGCGTCACGCGGACTTCCCTCCTACGAGCAGTACTTC. Translation: CASSQNRASRGLPSYEQYF.

Comment on this clone: At the DNA level, this CDR3 is encoded by other sequences in the same sample as well. This sequence joins TRBV7-9 and TRBJ2-7; 12 bases are a match to TRBD2. The germline V gene has CDR1 SEHNR and CDR2 FQNEAQ (reference sequence). This CDR3 is built from 13 residues. J was trimmed by 6 bases and V by 5 bases; bases with no gene match: 2. Written as DNA, the CDR3 is TGTGCCAGCAGCCCGGGACTAGCGGGCGAGCAGTACTTC. Translated: CASSPGLAGEQYF. The variable domain in full, completed from reference TRBV7-9 and TRBJ2-7, reads DTGVSQNPRHKITKRGQNVTFRCDPISEHNRLYWYRQTLGQGPEFLTYFQNEAQLEKSRLLSDRFSAERPKGSFSTLEIQRTEQGDSAMYLCASSPGLAGEQYFGPGTRLTVT.

The chain uses TRBV14 and TRBJ1-2; a possible D gene is TRBD1 (5 bases). This CDR3 contains 13 residues. Trimming shortened V by 5 bases and J by 10 bases, and 17 bases separated the two germline ends. The germline V gene encodes CDR1 SGHDN and CDR2 FVKESK. Here the CDR3 DNA reads TGTGCCAGCAGCTCCCAGGGCCCGATTGTCTACACCTTC. This gives the protein CASSSQGPIVYTF.

The chain joins TRBV5-8 to TRBJ1-6, with 9 bases matching TRBD1. V shed 6 bases, J shed 8 bases, and the junction held 18 bases outside the gene matches. Germline CDR1 and CDR2: SGHTS and YDEGEE. This CDR3 contains 18 residues. In nucleotides, the CDR3 is TGTGCCAGCACTACGGGACAGGGACGTAGGGTCGGTGATTCACCCCTCCACTTT. It codes for CASTTGQGRRVGDSPLHF.

The rearrangement joins TRBV23-1 to TRBJ2-2, with 8 bases identical to TRBD1. TRBV23-1 is reported as an ORF; its role is uncertain. This CDR3 is 18 amino acids long. Trimming cost V 0 bases and J 6 bases; bases outside gene matches: 12. In DNA, the CDR3 is TGCGCCAGCAGTCAATCAAATCTCGGACAGGGAAAGGCCGGGGAGCTGTTTTTT. Residues: CASSQSNLGQGKAGELFF.

The table lists this clone with a count of one. This chain joins TRBV5-8 and TRBJ2-7; 10 bases agree with TRBD1. Trimming cost V 4 bases and J 2 bases; bases outside gene matches: 6. CDR1 is SGHTS, CDR2 YDEGEE, per germline. The CDR3 consists of 15 residues. CDR3 sequence reads: CASSPPGQGTYEQYF. The CDR3 DNA reads TGTGCCAGCAGCCCTCCGGGACAGGGGACCTACGAGCAGTACTTC.